Below are 3 T cell receptor beta chains sequenced from a single sample in a study of cytomegalovirus exposure and HLA in healthy donors. This PCR relied on a set of 60 Vbeta primers and 13 Jbeta primers. Repertoires were generated with immunoSEQ multiplex PCR, while TCRdb's copy carries only in-frame clones and drops some. Among roughly 99,000 clones listed, 75% to 85% were seen once. Sequencing used PBMCs. Receptors originate from a male donor in good health and CMV-seropositive.

CDR3 sequence reads: CASSLYGGTYEQYF. The CDR3 bases are TGTGCCAGCAGCTTATATGGGGGCACCTACGAGCAGTACTTC. The J gene is TRBJ2-7, the V gene TRBV7-9, with a weak D call TRBD1 (6 bases). This CDR3 contains 14 residues. The germline V and J ends were trimmed by 2 bases and 2 bases, with 10 bases remaining between them. The germline CDR1 and CDR2 sequences are SEHNR and FQNEAQ (reference sequence).

The chain carries TRBV6-5 and TRBJ1-6; weak D call: TRBD1 (5 bases). The germline V gene has CDR1 MNHEY and CDR2 SVGAGI. Trimming shortened V by 2 bases and J by 10 bases, and 12 bases separated the two germline ends. The CDR3 has 14 amino acids. The CDR3: CASSYQGGKSPLHF. CDR3 coding DNA: TGTGCCAGCAGTTACCAGGGCGGGAAGTCACCCCTCCACTTT.

The gene calls are TRBV4-1 and TRBJ2-1; D is possibly TRBD1 (5 bases). Trimming took 0 bases from V and 10 from J, leaving 7 bases between them. This CDR3 spans 12 amino acids. Looked up from germline, CDR1 is MGHRA and CDR2 is YSYEKL. The CDR3: CASSQEGPEQFF. As DNA, the CDR3 is TGCGCCAGCAGCCAAGAGGGGCCCGAGCAGTTCTTC.